These T cell receptor beta chains were read from a single sample in a study of blood T cells in healthy people across ages. TCRdb recomputed calls from the 5' RACE reads with MiXCR, one row per CDR3 protein. The data contain some 1.5 million distinct CDR3 sequences, roughly 27% of them singletons. The material sequenced was blood. The receptors come from a woman under 40 in good health. Each CDR3 is given with its conserved first and last residue. Fields, in order: V gene, J gene, clone size, D gene, CDR3 DNA, CDR3 protein. A D gene is named only where the DNA matches it firmly. Clone size is shown for a subset of rows, as once, few, many or a class of expanded clone.

TRBV9	TRBJ2-5	many	.	TGTGCCAGCAGCACTGGGACATCGACATTTGCAACCCAGTACTTC	CASSTGTSTFATQYF
TRBV4-1	TRBJ2-1	.	.	TGCGCCAGCAGCCAAGGGTTCCTTTACAATGAGCAGTTCTTC	CASSQGFLYNEQFF
TRBV3-1	TRBJ2-2	.	.	TGTGCCAGCAGCCAAGAAGCCGGGCTGTACGGGGAGCTGTTTTTT	CASSQEAGLYGELFF
TRBV4-1	TRBJ2-5	few	.	TGCGCCAGCAGCCCGGCGGGACTCAAGAATTGGCCAGAGACCCAGTACTTC	CASSPAGLKNWPETQYF
TRBV5-1	TRBJ2-6	many	TRBD1	TGCGCCAGCGACGATACAGGGGTCGGTGGGGCCAACGTCCTGACTTTC	CASDDTGVGGANVLTF
TRBV4-1	TRBJ1-2	once	.	TGCGCCAGCAGCCAAGCCGGGGCAGCCAACTATGGCTACATCTTC	CASSQAGAANYGYIF
TRBV7-2	TRBJ2-3	many	TRBD2	TGTGCCAGCAGCTCACCTAGCGGGACAGATACGCAGTATTTT	CASSSPSGTDTQYF
TRBV5-6	TRBJ2-1	.	.	TGTGCCAGCAGCAGCCAGGGTTTTCGTACTCGGAACAATGAGCAGTTCTTC	CASSSQGFRTRNNEQFF
TRBV20-1	TRBJ2-3	.	.	TGCAGTGCTAGAGTGACTAGTGGAGATGCGCAGTATTTT	CSARVTSGDAQYF
TRBV7-2	TRBJ1-2	many	.	TGTGCCAGCAGCTTAGAGGTCACCAACTATGGCTACACCTTC	CASSLEVTNYGYTF
TRBV6-6	TRBJ1-5	many	TRBD1	TGTGCCAGCCGAGACAGGGTTGAGCCCCAGCATTTT	CASRDRVEPQHF
TRBV10-2	TRBJ2-7	few	.	TGCGCCAGCAGTGACCCGGCAGGCGCCTCCTACGAGCAGTACTTC	CASSDPAGASYEQYF
TRBV7-9	TRBJ2-7	few	TRBD1	TGTGCCAGCAGCAGCACCGGGACAGCTAAAAACTACGAGCAGTACTTC	CASSSTGTAKNYEQYF
TRBV20-1	TRBJ2-3	many	TRBD2	TGCAGTGCTAGAGATCGAGTGGGGGGGACAGATACGCAGTATTTT	CSARDRVGGTDTQYF
TRBV4-1	TRBJ2-3	.	TRBD1	TGCGCCAGCAGCCAAGCCAGGACAGGGGATACGCAGTATTTT	CASSQARTGDTQYF
TRBV9	TRBJ2-3	.	TRBD2	TGTGCCAACAGCGTATATGGCGGGGGGGCCTCAGATACGCAGTATTTT	CANSVYGGGASDTQYF
TRBV29-1	TRBJ1-2	few	.	TGCAGCGTTCGGTGGACTAACTATGGCTACACCTTC	CSVRWTNYGYTF
TRBV12-3/TRBV12-4	TRBJ1-2	many	.	TGTGCCAGCAGCCGGACGGGCTATGGCTACACCTTC	CASSRTGYGYTF
TRBV20-1	TRBJ1-4	.	.	TGCAGTGCTCAAGGCTGGGCAACTAATGAAAAACTGTTTTTT	CSAQGWATNEKLFF
TRBV12-3/TRBV12-4	TRBJ2-1	many	.	TGTGCCAGCAGTTTCACCCGGGCCAATGAGCAGTTCTTC	CASSFTRANEQFF
TRBV12-3/TRBV12-4	TRBJ1-1	few	TRBD1	TGTGCCAGCAGTAGACAGGGGGCTCGAACTGAAGCTTTCTTT	CASSRQGARTEAFF
TRBV15	TRBJ2-5	.	.	TGTGCCACCACCCAGGACCAGCGCCCTGGCGATGAGCAGTACTTC	CATTQDQRPGDEQYF
TRBV9	TRBJ2-1	.	TRBD2	TGTGCCAGCAGCGACCCCCTAGCGGGGCACTCCCACAATGAGCAGTTCTTC	CASSDPLAGHSHNEQFF
TRBV29-1	TRBJ2-1	many	TRBD1	TGCAGCGTGAACGACAGGGTCAATGAGCAGTTCTTC	CSVNDRVNEQFF
TRBV5-1	TRBJ2-7	.	TRBD1	TGCGCCAGCAGCCACGGACAGGAAGGTAACGAGCAGTACTTC	CASSHGQEGNEQYF
TRBV5-1	TRBJ2-7	many	.	TGCGCCAGCAGCTGGAGGACCCCCTACGAGCAGTACTTC	CASSWRTPYEQYF
TRBV20-1	TRBJ2-1	many	TRBD2	TGCAGTGCTAATCTCGGACTAGCGGACTACAATGAGCAGTTCTTC	CSANLGLADYNEQFF
TRBV28	TRBJ2-4	many	.	TGTGCCAGCAGTTCCCCCGACGGGACGACGAAAAACATTCAGTACTTC	CASSSPDGTTKNIQYF
TRBV20-1	TRBJ2-3	many	.	TGCAGTGCTAGAGATCCTCCCACAGATACGCAGTATTTT	CSARDPPTDTQYF
TRBV15	TRBJ2-1	many	.	TGTGCCACCAGCAGAGATCGCGGGGCGGGCAATGAGCAGTTCTTC	CATSRDRGAGNEQFF
TRBV7-9	TRBJ2-7	.	.	TGTGCCAGCAGCCTTGGGCTTGGCGCTGGGGGCTACGAGCAGTACTTC	CASSLGLGAGGYEQYF
TRBV7-2	TRBJ2-7	many	.	TGTGCCAGCAGCTTAGTGACTGGGCAGATCTACGAGCAGTACTTC	CASSLVTGQIYEQYF
TRBV5-1	TRBJ2-3	few	.	TGCGCCATCAGCACTGGACAGCCAGATACGCAGTATTTT	CAISTGQPDTQYF
TRBV6-1	TRBJ2-1	.	.	TGTGCCAGCAGTGAAGCCCGGCAGCCATTTTTTTACAATGAGCAGTTCTTC	CASSEARQPFFYNEQFF
TRBV5-1	TRBJ2-7	few	.	TGCGCCAGCAGCCCGGTAGGACAGGGAGGGATCAATTACGAGCAGTACTTC	CASSPVGQGGINYEQYF
TRBV29-1	TRBJ1-4	.	.	TGCAGCGTTGAAGGCGTCAGGGAGAGAGAAAAACTGTTTTTT	CSVEGVREREKLFF
TRBV18	TRBJ2-1	once	TRBD1	TGTGCCAGCTCACTGGGACAGGGTATGGATGAGCAGTTCTTC	CASSLGQGMDEQFF
TRBV5-5	TRBJ2-5	few	.	TGTGCCAGCAGCTTTGAACTAGTCCTAGAGACCCAGTACTTC	CASSFELVLETQYF
TRBV5-1	TRBJ2-7	.	TRBD2	TGCGCCAGCAGCTTGGGACTCGGAACTAGCGGAGCCTACGAGCAGTACTTC	CASSLGLGTSGAYEQYF
TRBV7-2	TRBJ1-4	many	.	TGTGCCAGCAGCTTAGAGGTCGGTGAAAAACTGTTTTTT	CASSLEVGEKLFF
TRBV5-5	TRBJ2-1	few	TRBD2	TGTGCCAGCAGCTTCCGGGGGGGTGGCAATGAGCAGTTCTTC	CASSFRGGGNEQFF
TRBV4-2	TRBJ1-5	.	TRBD1	TGTGCCAGCAGCCAAGAGGGGAGGACAGGGGGCGGTAATCAGCCCCAGCATTTT	CASSQEGRTGGGNQPQHF
TRBV6-1	TRBJ2-7	.	.	TGTGCCAGCAGTGAAGCGCTTGAAGCTTCCTACGAGCAGTACTTC	CASSEALEASYEQYF
TRBV4-1	TRBJ2-7	many	TRBD1	TGCGCCAGCAGCCACAAGGGACAGTTCTACGAGCAGTACTTC	CASSHKGQFYEQYF
TRBV2	TRBJ2-1	.	TRBD2	TGTGCCAGCAGTGATATGGGCCTCGGGGGGGTGTACAATGAGCAGTTCTTC	CASSDMGLGGVYNEQFF
TRBV4-1	TRBJ2-2	few	.	TGCGCCAGCAGCCTCCGGGTCATGAACACCGGGGAGCTGTTTTTT	CASSLRVMNTGELFF
TRBV14	TRBJ2-7	few	TRBD2	TGTGCCAGCAGCCAAGTTGCGGGAGCCTTAAGCTCCTACGAGCAGTACTTC	CASSQVAGALSSYEQYF
TRBV6-5	TRBJ2-7	many	.	TGTGCCAGCAGTTACAGTTCCGGGTCGGGGGACTACGAGCAGTACTTC	CASSYSSGSGDYEQYF
TRBV6-2/TRBV6-3	TRBJ2-7	.	TRBD1	TGTGCCAGCAGATCCGCCGGGACAGGGAGCCGCGAGCAGTACTTC	CASRSAGTGSREQYF
TRBV28	TRBJ1-1	.	.	TGTGCCAGCAGTTTGAAGGTGGCAGGGTATGAAGCTTTCTTT	CASSLKVAGYEAFF
TRBV29-1	TRBJ1-2	few	.	TGCAGCGTTGAAGATCGTGTAGGGGACGGCTACACCTTC	CSVEDRVGDGYTF
TRBV10-1	TRBJ1-4	.	.	TGCCCAAAACCCCTTCAACAGGGCGAAAAACTGTTTTTT	CPKPLQQGEKLFF
TRBV9	TRBJ1-2	.	.	TGTGCCAGCAGCTCTAGCCAAGATGGCTACACCTTC	CASSSSQDGYTF
TRBV7-2	TRBJ1-6	.	.	TGTGCCAGCAGCTTAGAGGGCCCCCAGTTATCCTATAATTCACCCCTCCACTTT	CASSLEGPQLSYNSPLHF
TRBV6-1	TRBJ2-3	.	TRBD1	TGTGCCAGCAGTGGACAGGGACCGACAGATACGCAGTATTTT	CASSGQGPTDTQYF
TRBV7-9	TRBJ1-1	few	.	TGTGCCAGCAGCTTAGGCAGGGAGGGCTATGAAGCTTTCTTT	CASSLGREGYEAFF
TRBV20-1	TRBJ2-7	few	.	TGCAGTGCCAGCGGGCGCATCAATGAGCAGTACTTC	CSASGRINEQYF
TRBV14	TRBJ1-3	few	.	TGTGCCAGCAGCCAAGATCTTGGAAGGCTAAGAGGTGTAAACACCATATATTTT	CASSQDLGRLRGVNTIYF
TRBV7-2	TRBJ2-4	many	.	TGTGCCAGCAGCACCGAGGGGGGAAGGGACATTCAGTACTTC	CASSTEGGRDIQYF